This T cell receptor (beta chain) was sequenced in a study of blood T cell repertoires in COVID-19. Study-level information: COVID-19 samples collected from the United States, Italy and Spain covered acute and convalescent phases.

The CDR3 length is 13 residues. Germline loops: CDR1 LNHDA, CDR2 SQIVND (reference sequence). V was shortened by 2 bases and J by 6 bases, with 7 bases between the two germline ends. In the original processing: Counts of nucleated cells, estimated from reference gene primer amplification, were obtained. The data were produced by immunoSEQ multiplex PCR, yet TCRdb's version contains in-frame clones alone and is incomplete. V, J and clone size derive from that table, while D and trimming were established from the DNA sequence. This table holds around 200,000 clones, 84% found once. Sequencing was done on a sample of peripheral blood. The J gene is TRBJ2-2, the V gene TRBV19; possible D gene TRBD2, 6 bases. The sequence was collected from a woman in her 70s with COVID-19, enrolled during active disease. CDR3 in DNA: TGTGCCAGTAGTATATGGGGGGCCGGGGAGCTGTTTTTT. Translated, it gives CASSIWGAGELFF.